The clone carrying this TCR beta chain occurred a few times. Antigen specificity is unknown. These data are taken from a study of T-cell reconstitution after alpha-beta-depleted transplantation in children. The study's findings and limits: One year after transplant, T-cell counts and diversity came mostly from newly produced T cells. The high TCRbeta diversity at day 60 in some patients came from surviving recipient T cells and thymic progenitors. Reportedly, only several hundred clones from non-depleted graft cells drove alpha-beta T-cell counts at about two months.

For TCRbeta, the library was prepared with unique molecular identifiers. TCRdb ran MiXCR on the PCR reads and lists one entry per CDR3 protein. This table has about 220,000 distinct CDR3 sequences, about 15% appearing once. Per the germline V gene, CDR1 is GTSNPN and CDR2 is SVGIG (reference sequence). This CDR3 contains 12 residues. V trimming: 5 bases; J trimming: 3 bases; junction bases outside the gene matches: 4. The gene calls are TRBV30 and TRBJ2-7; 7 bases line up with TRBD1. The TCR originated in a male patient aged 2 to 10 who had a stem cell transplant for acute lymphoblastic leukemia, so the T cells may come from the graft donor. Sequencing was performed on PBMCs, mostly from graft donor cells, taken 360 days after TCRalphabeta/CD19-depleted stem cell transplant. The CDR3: CAWRDRSYEQYF. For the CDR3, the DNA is TGTGCCTGGCGGGACAGAAGCTACGAGCAGTACTTC.